This T cell receptor (beta chain) emerged from a study of T cells in Graves' hyperthyroidism and ophthalmopathy. Germline lookup yields CDR1 SGHAT and CDR2 FQNNGV. V lost 1 base and J lost 8, with 17 bases in between. The CDR3 has 15 residues. In its sample, this clonotype was seen a few times. RNA transcripts served as the template for amplifying TCR beta CDR3 regions. HTBI primers were used for first-round RT-PCR of the TCR CDR3. TCRdb passed the multiplex PCR reads through MiXCR, listing each CDR3 protein once. The sample lists around 620,000 distinct CDR3 sequences; approximately 44% were seen once.

The sample taken for sequencing was peripheral blood or thyroid tissue (not recorded which). The genes are TRBV11-2 and TRBJ1-1, with D possibly TRBD1 on 5 matching bases. This sequence was found in an adult woman with Graves' disease, either hyperthyroidism or ophthalmopathy (not recorded which). The chain's CDR3 is CASSLAAYSTGEAFF. As DNA, the CDR3 is TGTGCCAGCAGCTTAGCGGCTTACTCCACAGGAGAAGCTTTCTTT.